The rows below give T cell receptor beta chains drawn from one sample of a study of shared clonotypes between healthy human individuals. Profiled with immunoSEQ multiplex PCR; TCRdb holds only in-frame clones, not every one. Of nearly 2 million clones in the sample, roughly 95% were seen once. Sequenced sample: naive CD8+ T cells sorted from blood. The origin of the receptors is a man younger than 35 in good health. The CDR3 runs from the conserved cysteine through the conserved F or W. D genes are given only for firm matches. Size is omitted from some rows. Given values are once, few, many or a class for expanded clones.

j_gene | d_gene | abundance | v_gene | CDR3nt | CDR3aa
TRBJ2-7 | NA | NA | TRBV7-9 | TGTGCCAGCAGCTTAGAAGGAATCTCGGACGAGCAGTACTTC | CASSLEGISDEQYF
TRBJ1-2 | NA | NA | TRBV19 | TGTGCCAGTAGTATAGGGGACTGGGTTCGCACCTTC | CASSIGDWVRTF
TRBJ2-7 | TRBD2 | NA | TRBV11-2 | TGTGCCAGCAGCTTTGGGACTAGCGGGTTCTACGAGCAGTACTTC | CASSFGTSGFYEQYF
TRBJ2-1 | NA | NA | TRBV7-9 | TGTGCCAGCACCACTACAGGGGGGGGCTGGCAGTTCTTC | CASTTTGGGWQFF
TRBJ2-7 | NA | NA | TRBV7-4 | TGTGCCAGCAGCTTCAAATTCCGGGGTGAGTACAACGAGCAGTACTTC | CASSFKFRGEYNEQYF
TRBJ2-7 | NA | NA | TRBV7-7 | TGTGCTAGCAGCTTAGCAGTGGGCTACGAGCAGTACTTC | CASSLAVGYEQYF
TRBJ2-3 | TRBD2 | NA | TRBV7-9 | TGTGCCAGCAGCCTAGCGGGATTTCAAGATACGCAGTATTTT | CASSLAGFQDTQYF
TRBJ1-5 | NA | NA | TRBV6-5 | TGTGCCAGCAGCAGCGGCAGGGAGCCCGATCAGCCCCAGCATTTT | CASSSGREPDQPQHF
TRBJ2-1 | TRBD1 | NA | TRBV5-1 | TGCGCCAGCAGCCCCCTCCCAGGGGGCGCGGGTGAGCAGTTCTTC | CASSPLPGGAGEQFF
TRBJ2-5 | NA | NA | TRBV7-2 | TGTGCCAGCAGCCTCGACACCCCCTATCATTACTTC | CASSLDTPYHYF
TRBJ2-1 | TRBD2 | NA | TRBV7-2 | TGTGCCAGCAGCTTCGAAATAGCGGGAGGCAATGAGCAGTTCTTC | CASSFEIAGGNEQFF
TRBJ2-7 | NA | NA | TRBV4-1 | TGCGCCAGCAGCTTCAAGTCAGGGGGGACCTACGAGCAGTACTTC | CASSFKSGGTYEQYF
TRBJ2-7 | NA | few | TRBV2 | TGTGCCAGCAGTGAGGTCTACGAGCAGTACTTC | CASSEVYEQYF
TRBJ2-1 | NA | NA | TRBV7-2 | TGTGCCAGCAGCTTAGTTGACATTAACTCCTACAATGAGCAGTTCTTC | CASSLVDINSYNEQFF
TRBJ1-1 | NA | NA | TRBV5-1 | TGCGCCAGCAACGCCGATGAGGGAATGAACACTGAAGCTTTCTTT | CASNADEGMNTEAFF
TRBJ2-5 | NA | once | TRBV27 | TGTGCCAGCAGTACCTCGGGGGGCCGGTCCCAAGAGACCCAGTACTTC | CASSTSGGRSQETQYF
TRBJ2-5 | NA | NA | TRBV6-5 | TGTGCCAGCAGTGGGGACCGACCATGGGAGACCCAGTACTTC | CASSGDRPWETQYF
TRBJ2-7 | NA | NA | TRBV6-1 | TGTGCCAGCAGTGAAGGGCCGTTCCGGGCAGGGGAAAGTGACGAGCAGTACTTC | CASSEGPFRAGESDEQYF
TRBJ2-1 | TRBD2 | once | TRBV2 | TGTGCCAGCAGTGAAACGACTAGCGGGAGTCGGAATGAGCAGTTCTTC | CASSETTSGSRNEQFF
TRBJ2-2 | NA | NA | TRBV9 | TGTGCCAGCAGCGCCGTAACCCCGATAGGGGACACCGGGGAGCTGTTTTTT | CASSAVTPIGDTGELFF
TRBJ2-7 | NA | NA | TRBV4-1 | TGTGCCAGCAGCCACGAACTAACAGGTGCCTACGAGCAGTACTTC | CASSHELTGAYEQYF
TRBJ1-2 | NA | NA | TRBV2 | TGTGCCAGCACGGACACGGACTATGGCTACACCTTC | CASTDTDYGYTF
TRBJ2-2 | TRBD2 | NA | TRBV4-2 | TGTGCCAGCAGCCAAGTCCCGGGACTAGCGGGGGGCACCGGGGAGCTGTTTTTT | CASSQVPGLAGGTGELFF
TRBJ2-7 | TRBD2 | NA | TRBV2 | TGTGCCAGGGGGACTAGCGGAGTCGGGTCGTACGAGCAGTACTTC | CARGTSGVGSYEQYF
TRBJ2-7 | TRBD1 | NA | TRBV5-1 | TGCGCCAGCAGCTTTTGGGACAGCTCCTACGAGCAGTACTTC | CASSFWDSSYEQYF
TRBJ2-5 | NA | once | TRBV7-2 | TGTGCCAGCAGCCCGGTGGACGGCCAAGAGACCCAGTACTTC | CASSPVDGQETQYF
TRBJ2-7 | NA | few | TRBV5-1 | TGCGCCAGCAGCTTGGTTGACAGCTCCTACGAGCAGTACTTC | CASSLVDSSYEQYF
TRBJ2-1 | TRBD2 | NA | TRBV30 | TGTGCCTGGATTGGGACTAGCGGCCCCCGGAGCTCCTACAATGAGCAGTTCTTC | CAWIGTSGPRSSYNEQFF
TRBJ2-7 | NA | NA | TRBV28 | TGTGCCAGCAGTTTATCAGGGATCCCAAGCGAGCAGTACTTC | CASSLSGIPSEQYF
TRBJ2-3 | TRBD2 | once | TRBV7-9 | TGTGCCAGCAGCTTTCTAGCGGGCCTGGATGGGGATACGCAGTATTTT | CASSFLAGLDGDTQYF
TRBJ1-5 | NA | NA | TRBV5-6 | TGTGCCAGCAGCGAGGCTGGACAGTATAGCAATCAGCCCCAGCATTTT | CASSEAGQYSNQPQHF
TRBJ1-4 | NA | NA | TRBV7-9 | TGTGCCAGCAGCTTAGAAACAGTTTATGAAAAACTGTTTTTT | CASSLETVYEKLFF
TRBJ2-3 | NA | NA | TRBV28 | TGTGCCAGCAGTATCTATAGAGGCCTCAATCCGGATACGCAGTATTTT | CASSIYRGLNPDTQYF
TRBJ2-2 | NA | NA | TRBV27 | TGTGCCAGCAGTCTACTACTGGGGGGAGAAAGGGGAACCGGGGAGCTGTTTTTT | CASSLLLGGERGTGELFF
TRBJ2-7 | NA | NA | TRBV7-9 | TGTGCCAGCAGCTTAGTTGGGAACTCCTACGAGCAGTACTTC | CASSLVGNSYEQYF
TRBJ2-7 | TRBD2 | NA | TRBV5-1 | TGCGCCAGCAGCTTGGTTTCTAGCGGAGGAGGGGCCTACGAGCAGTACTTC | CASSLVSSGGGAYEQYF
TRBJ1-2 | NA | NA | TRBV27 | TGTGCCAGCAGTCCCCCAAGGCGTCGGCAGGGTGACTATGGCTACACCTTC | CASSPPRRRQGDYGYTF
TRBJ2-7 | TRBD1 | once | TRBV7-2 | TGTGCCAGCAGTTTAGGGGGAACTAACAGGGGCAACTACGAGCAGTACTTC | CASSLGGTNRGNYEQYF
TRBJ1-1 | TRBD1 | NA | TRBV25-1 | TGTGCCAGCAGTGAAGGGACAGGGGGCACTGAAGCTTTCTTT | CASSEGTGGTEAFF
TRBJ1-5 | NA | NA | TRBV4-1 | TGCGCCAGCAGCCAAGTCTCGGCCGGTTCCCAGCATTTT | CASSQVSAGSQHF
TRBJ2-1 | NA | NA | TRBV7-9 | TGTGCCAGCAGCGCACCTTTGGGGGGAGGGCAGTTCTTC | CASSAPLGGGQFF
TRBJ2-5 | NA | NA | TRBV9 | TGTGCCAGCAGCGGCCCCGGGGGCGAAGAGACCCAGTACTTC | CASSGPGGEETQYF
TRBJ1-1 | NA | NA | TRBV27 | TGTGCCAGCAGTTTATGGTCGGGACCGCTGAACACTGAAGCTTTCTTT | CASSLWSGPLNTEAFF
TRBJ2-7 | TRBD2 | NA | TRBV7-9 | TGTGCCAGCAGCCCCTCCTTGTCCGCGGGAGGCCGTCTTGGTCTCGAGCAGTACTTC | CASSPSLSAGGRLGLEQYF
TRBJ1-4 | TRBD1 | NA | TRBV9 | TGTGCCAGCAGCGCATGGGACAGGGGGAATGAAAAACTGTTTTTT | CASSAWDRGNEKLFF
TRBJ2-7 | TRBD1 | NA | TRBV29-1 | TGCAGCGTTGGGGCAGGGGGAACCTACGAGCAGTACTTC | CSVGAGGTYEQYF
TRBJ2-7 | NA | NA | TRBV30 | TGTGCCTGGAGCCCGGATGAGCGGGTCCAGTACTTC | CAWSPDERVQYF
TRBJ2-3 | NA | NA | TRBV5-4 | TGTGCCAGCACGATCGCGGGGACGAGCACAGATACGCAGTATTTT | CASTIAGTSTDTQYF
TRBJ2-3 | NA | NA | TRBV6-5 | TGTGCCAGCAGTTACCCGGGACCGCGGGATACGCAGTATTTT | CASSYPGPRDTQYF
TRBJ2-1 | NA | once | TRBV5-1 | TGCGCCAGCAGCTCAAACACCTTCTACAATGAGCAGTTCTTC | CASSSNTFYNEQFF
TRBJ2-2 | NA | NA | TRBV11-2 | TGTGCCAGCAGCTTAGATCACTTTGTGGTCGCGAACACCGGGGAGCTGTTTTTT | CASSLDHFVVANTGELFF
TRBJ2-5 | NA | NA | TRBV2 | TGTGCCAGCAGTGAAGCGCTTCAGGAGGGTGAGGAGACCCAGTACTTC | CASSEALQEGEETQYF